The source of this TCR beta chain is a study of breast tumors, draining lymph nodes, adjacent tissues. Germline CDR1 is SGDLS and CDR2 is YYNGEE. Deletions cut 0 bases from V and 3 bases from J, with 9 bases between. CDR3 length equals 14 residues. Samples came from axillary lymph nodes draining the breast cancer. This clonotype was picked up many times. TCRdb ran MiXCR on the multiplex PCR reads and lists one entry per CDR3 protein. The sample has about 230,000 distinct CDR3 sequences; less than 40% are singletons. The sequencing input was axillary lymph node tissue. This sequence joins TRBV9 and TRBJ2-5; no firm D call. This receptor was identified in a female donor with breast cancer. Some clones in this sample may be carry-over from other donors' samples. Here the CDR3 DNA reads TGTGCCAGCAGCGTAGGTCCTTCCGAAGAGACCCAGTACTTC. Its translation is CASSVGPSEETQYF. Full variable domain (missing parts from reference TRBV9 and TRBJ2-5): DSGVTQTPKHLITATGQRVTLRCSPRSGDLSVYWYQQSLDQGLQFLIQYYNGEERAKGNILERFSAQQFPDLHSELNLSSLELGDSALYFCASSVGPSEETQYFGPGTRLLVL.